Each of the 11 T cell receptor beta chains below was sequenced from the same sample in a study of blood T cell repertoires in COVID-19. Generated by immunoSEQ multiplex PCR, the TCRdb table keeps only in-frame clones and is missing some. The table lists about 400,000 clones, around 92% of them singletons. The sample comprised peripheral blood. These TCRs come from a man aged 35-49 years with acute or convalescent COVID-19.

The rearrangement links TRBV7-8 to TRBJ2-3; 7 nucleotides align to TRBD2. The length of the CDR3 is 15 residues. CDR1 is SGHVS, CDR2 FQNEAQ, per germline. Trimming took 1 base from V and 2 from J; bases not matched to a gene: 3. DNA for the CDR3: TGTGCCAGCAGCTTAGGCGGGGGAGTCACAGATACGCAGTATTTT. Its translation: CASSLGGGVTDTQYF. Variable domain in full (rest from reference TRBV7-8 and TRBJ2-3): GAGVSQSPRYKVAKRGQDVALRCDPISGHVSLFWYQQALGQGPEFLTYFQNEAQLDKSGLPSDRFFAERPEGSVSTLKIQRTQQEDSAVYLCASSLGGGVTDTQYFGPGTRLTVL.

The J gene is TRBJ2-3, the V gene TRBV19; D ambiguous. The CDR3 extends over 18 amino acids. V lost 0 bases, J lost 4 bases, and 20 bases lay in between. CDR1 is LNHDA, CDR2 SQIVND, per germline (reference sequence). The CDR3 DNA follows: TGTGCCAGTAGTATAGATCTATTGCCCCCATTTAGAGCAGATACGCAGTATTTT. This codes for CASSIDLLPPFRADTQYF. The complete variable domain, with remaining parts taken from reference TRBV19 and TRBJ2-3, reads DGGITQSPKYLFRKEGQNVTLSCEQNLNHDAMYWYRQDPGQGLRLIYYSQIVNDFQKGDIAEGYSVSREKKESFPLTVTSAQKNPTAFYLCASSIDLLPPFRADTQYFGPGTRLTVL.

Only a few counts were recorded for this clone. The chain is built from TRBV28 and TRBJ1-2; the D gene is possibly TRBD1 (5 bases). The CDR3 has 13 residues. The V end was cut by 6 bases, the J end by 4 bases, with 12 bases between. Germline V CDR1 and CDR2: MDHEN, SYDVKM. CDR3 sequence (DNA): TGTGCCAGCAGCCCGGGGGACCTCTATGGCTACACCTTC. This translates into CASSPGDLYGYTF.

The chain combines TRBV9 with TRBJ1-6; 9 nucleotides line up with TRBD1. CDR3 length: 15 residues. V lost 3 bases and J lost 10; bases outside the gene matches: 8. CDR1 is SGDLS, CDR2 YYNGEE, per germline. CDR3: CASSGGGTGRSPLHF. The CDR3 region has the DNA TGTGCCAGCAGCGGAGGTGGGACAGGGCGGTCACCCCTCCACTTT.

V is TRBV3-1 (or the pseudogene TRBV3-2) and J is TRBJ2-3; 15 nucleotides line up with TRBD2. From germline, CDR1 is LGHDT and CDR2 YNNKEL (reference sequence). The CDR3 sequence is 16 residues long. Trimming at V came to 4 bases and at J to 6 bases, leaving 5 bases not matched to a gene. This CDR3 reads CASSRTSGGVWDTQYF. The CDR3 coding sequence is TGTGCCAGCAGCCGGACTAGCGGGGGGGTTTGGGATACGCAGTATTTT.

This clone was observed a single time. The chain couples TRBV29-1 to TRBJ2-5, with D possibly TRBD1 on 5 matching bases. With 6 bases removed from V and 1 base from J, the gap between germline ends came to 9 bases. CDR3 length: 12 residues. Germline CDR1 and CDR2: SQVTM and ANQGSEA. CDR3 nucleotides: TGCAGCGTCGCGGACACCCAAGAGACCCAGTACTTC. It encodes CSVADTQETQYF.

V is TRBV27 and J is TRBJ1-5, with D unresolved. CDR3 size: 16 residues. Germline V CDR1 and CDR2: MNHEY, SMNVEV (reference sequence). V was cut by 1 base and J by 0 bases, with 10 bases left in between. The CDR3: CASSLWASNSNQPQHF. The CDR3, as DNA: TGTGCCAGCAGTTTATGGGCAAGTAATAGCAATCAGCCCCAGCATTTT.

The genes are TRBV5-1 and TRBJ1-2, with 8 bases identical to TRBD1. Germline V gene sequence: CDR1 SGHRS, CDR2 YFSETQ. V was pared by 5 bases and J by 9 bases, with 9 bases of the junction left unmatched. The CDR3 has 13 residues. The CDR3 nucleotides are TGCGCCAGCAGGTCCAGACAGGGGTCTCGCTACACCTTC. Its translation: CASRSRQGSRYTF.

The sample holds one count of this clone. The rearrangement links TRBV29-1 to TRBJ2-3, with 7 bases aligning to TRBD1. Germline assignment: CDR1 SQVTM and CDR2 ANQGSEA. The CDR3 contains 13 residues. With V trimmed by 7 bases and J by 4 bases, 8 bases remained unmatched. The CDR3 DNA follows: TGCAGCGCACCTGACAGGGTGGCAGATACGCAGTATTTT. It codes for CSAPDRVADTQYF.

The rearrangement joins TRBV6-5 to TRBJ1-2; D is possibly TRBD1 (5 bases). CDR1 MNHEY and CDR2 SVGAGI come from the germline V gene. Trimming took off 6 bases at V and 10 bases at J, with 18 bases between the two ends. This CDR3 comprises 13 residues. The CDR3 loop is CASSRGTARDYTF. CDR3 nucleotide sequence: TGTGCCAGCAGCCGCGGGACGGCCCGTGACTACACCTTC.

This clone was recorded once. The chain recombines TRBV19 with TRBJ2-7; D perhaps matches TRBD1 (5 bases). This CDR3 region has 14 residues. Trimming removed 4 bases at V and 3 bases at J, with 13 bases between. Per the germline V gene, CDR1 is LNHDA and CDR2 is SQIVND (reference sequence). The DNA of the CDR3 is TGTGCCAGTAGTAGGGGAAGACAGATCTACGAGCAGTACTTC. It specifies CASSRGRQIYEQYF.